Following are 8 T cell receptor beta chains from one sample sequenced in a study of cytomegalovirus exposure and HLA in healthy donors. Researchers ran the PCR with 60 Vbeta and 13 Jbeta primers. Here immunoSEQ multiplex PCR was the method, and the copy in TCRdb shows in-frame clones only, minus some. The profile shows about 98,000 clones, around 68% of them singletons. Sequenced sample: PBMCs. These TCRs come from a man aged 50-59 years in good health and CMV-seronegative.

The CDR3 DNA reads as TGTGCCAGCAGCAATCTGGTTACTTGCCGCCGGGACAGGGGCTACGAGCAGTACTTC. This encodes CASSNLVTCRRDRGYEQYF. V gene TRBV21-1 combines with J gene TRBJ2-5; whether TRBD1, the table's D call, matches the DNA was not checked. The J call may be incorrect, as the DNA end agrees better with TRBJ2-7. TRBV21-1 counts as a pseudogene. The length of the CDR3 is 19 residues.

V gene TRBV7-9 combines with J gene TRBJ1-3, with D uncertain. V lost 5 bases and J lost 0, with 8 bases in between. From germline, CDR1 is SEHNR and CDR2 FQNEAQ (reference sequence). The CDR3 has 14 amino acids. Here the CDR3 reads CASSPDNSGNTIYF. CDR3 bases: TGTGCCAGCAGCCCCGACAACTCTGGAAACACCATATATTTT.

The count of this clone is one. The chain employs TRBV6-1 and TRBJ1-2; D gene unclear. Germline CDR1 MNHNS, CDR2 SASEGT. The CDR3 contains 14 residues. The germline V and J ends were trimmed by 0 bases and 7 bases, with 12 bases remaining between them. In nucleotides, the CDR3 is TGTGCCAGCAGTGAAGCGTCCGAGGGCGGTGGCTACACCTTC. Translating gives CASSEASEGGGYTF.

V gene TRBV28 combines with J gene TRBJ2-5; D may be TRBD2 (5 bases). Germline assignment: CDR1 MDHEN and CDR2 SYDVKM. V lost 1 base, J lost 3 bases, and 6 bases lay in between. The CDR3 covers 13 residues. Here the CDR3 DNA reads TGTGCCAGCAGTTTATACGGGGAAGAGACCCAGTACTTC. It encodes CASSLYGEETQYF.

The chain carries TRBV7-3 and TRBJ2-2; 9 bases are shared with TRBD2. Germline V lookup: CDR1 SGHTA, CDR2 FQGTGA. The CDR3 extends over 15 amino acids. The J segment lost 6 bases and the V segment lost 5 bases, leaving 7 bases of the junction unmatched. CDR3 region: CASSLAGGFPGELFF. The CDR3 DNA sequence: TGTGCCAGCAGCCTCGCGGGAGGGTTCCCCGGGGAGCTGTTTTTT.

The J gene is TRBJ2-7, the V gene TRBV5-1; D may be TRBD2 (6 bases). Trimming took off 3 bases at V and 8 bases at J, with 21 bases between the two ends. This CDR3 has 15 residues. Germline V lookup: CDR1 SGHRS, CDR2 YFSETQ. DNA for the CDR3: TGCGCCAGCAGCTCCGGGTTAGCGGACGGTCAGAAGCAGTACTTC. Amino acid sequence: CASSSGLADGQKQYF.

This chain connects TRBV11-3 to TRBJ2-1, with no clear D. V lost 3 bases and J lost 8, with 11 bases in between. The length of the CDR3 is 13 residues. Germline V gene sequence: CDR1 SGHNT, CDR2 YENEEA. In nucleotides, the CDR3 is TGTGCCAGCAGCTTTTCGTATCGCGATGAGCAGTTCTTC. It specifies CASSFSYRDEQFF.

V usage is TRBV2 and J usage is TRBJ2-7; 9 bases match TRBD1. The CDR3 has 14 amino acids. Germline values: CDR1 SNHLY, CDR2 FYNNEI. J gave up 2 bases and V 5 bases, and 4 bases lay outside the gene matches. This CDR3 is CASSPGQGPYEQYF. CDR3 DNA sequence: TGTGCCAGCAGTCCGGGACAGGGTCCCTACGAGCAGTACTTC. Full variable domain (remainder filled in from reference TRBV2 and TRBJ2-7): EPEVTQTPSHQVTQMGQEVILRCVPISNHLYFYWYRQILGQKVEFLVSFYNNEISEKSEIFDDQFSVERPDGSNFTLKIRSTKLEDSAMYFCASSPGQGPYEQYFGPGTRLTVT.